This TCR beta chain was sequenced during a study of early T cells in non-severe SARS-CoV-2 infection. About the research overall: Sequenced material consisted of bulk RNA (from unsorted whole blood), and chains were unpaired. Study-wide findings and caveats: VDJdb-based matching was biased toward anti-spike CD8 responses and missed private and CD4 specificities.

The CDR3 is 14 amino acids. Germline V gene sequence: CDR1 MNHNY, CDR2 SVGAGI (reference sequence). Trimming shortened V by 6 bases and J by 3 bases, and 14 bases separated the two germline ends. Unique molecular identifiers tagged individual cDNA molecules. TCRdb re-called the 5' RACE reads with MiXCR, one entry per CDR3 protein. The table lists 30,000 or so distinct CDR3 sequences, 5.6% of them singletons. This clonotype was detected many times. Its target is unknown. Sequenced input: whole blood. The chain employs TRBV6-6 and TRBJ2-5; D unresolved. The sequence came from an adult who was a healthcare worker with PCR-confirmed SARS-CoV-2 infection or an uninfected control (not recorded which). CDR3 sequence: CASSHTLLEETQYF. For the CDR3, the DNA is TGTGCCAGCAGCCACACGCTCCTCGAAGAGACCCAGTACTTC.